This T cell receptor beta chain was sequenced in a study of CD8 T cell repertoires and HIV-1 epitope variants. Study background: Separate wells received one of Twenty-five Gag or Nef variant peptides. Controls were a CMV, EBV and flu peptide pool, Ebola AY9 negative control, and no-peptide well. Study-wide results and limits: Only beta chains were identified, marking proliferation to antigen, not function. Four to six clonotypes recognized Nef KF9, one HW9, none TAALDMSHF.

CDR1 and CDR2 (germline): SGHVS, FQNEAQ. This CDR3 is 12 amino acids long. V shed 4 bases and J shed 3 bases, with 4 bases lying between them. Details on this clone: Its target is unknown.

Some clones are missing from TCRdb's copy, which holds only in-frame ones; the method was immunoSEQ multiplex PCR. Of a few thousand clones detected, under 70% appear once; the ten largest clones hold about 42%. The sequenced material came from cultured CD8+ T cells derived from PBMCs. This rearrangement joins TRBV7-8 to TRBJ2-1, with D unclear. The sequence derives from a male donor with HIV. Here the CDR3 reads CASSSVYNEQFF. The CDR3 DNA is TGTGCCAGCAGCTCCGTCTACAATGAGCAGTTCTTC.